The clone carrying this TCR beta chain was recorded at least ten times. TCRdb's copy holds only in-frame clones and misses some; the assay was immunoSEQ multiplex PCR. The data show about 76,000 clones, over 60% seen once. The sample originates from a study of T cell responses to AZD1222 COVID-19 vaccine. This CDR3 comprises 14 residues. Germline CDR1 MNHEY, CDR2 SVGAGI. Trimming stripped 6 bases from V and 6 bases from J, with 17 bases between. V usage is TRBV6-5 and J usage is TRBJ1-2, with a weak D call TRBD1 (5 bases). This material consisted of peripheral blood, taken 28 days after the second dose of the MenACWY control vaccine. This receptor was taken from an adult who received the MenACWY meningococcal vaccine as a control. The CDR3 protein is CASSRQGGRDGYTF. The CDR3 DNA reads TGTGCCAGCAGCCGCCAGGGTGGGAGAGATGGCTACACCTTC.